Shown below are 26 T cell receptor beta chains from a single sample sequenced in a study of preoperative IRX-2 immunotherapy in early breast cancer. Assay: immunoSEQ multiplex PCR; the TCRdb copy retains only in-frame clones and omits some. The profile shows over 30,000 clones, 89% of them singletons. Stated treatment: preoperative locoregional IRX-2 cytokine immunotherapy. The material sequenced was tumor tissue, taken after IRX-2 immunotherapy. The receptors were sampled from a human donor with breast cancer.

The chain uses TRBV7-1 and TRBJ1-4, with 9 bases that match TRBD1. TRBV7-1 is flagged as an ORF with uncertain function. This CDR3 has 15 amino acids. V lost 5 bases to trimming and J lost 3 bases; unmatched junction nucleotides: 4. The CDR3 spells CASSVGTGPNEKLFF. CDR3 sequence (DNA): TGTGCCAGCAGCGTCGGGACAGGGCCTAATGAAAAACTGTTTTTT.

This chain uses TRBV4-1 with TRBJ2-1; the D is unclear. CDR1 MGHRA and CDR2 YSYEKL come from the germline V gene. CDR3 size: 15 residues. The V and J ends lost 3 bases and 0 bases respectively, with 9 bases between them. The CDR3 is CASSHVGSSYNEQFF. CDR3 DNA sequence: TGCGCCAGCAGCCACGTGGGAAGCTCCTACAATGAGCAGTTCTTC.

The CDR3 DNA reads as TGCGCCAGCAGCTTAACGGACAGGGACGGTTCACCCCTCCACTTT. Protein sequence: CASSLTDRDGSPLHF. The J gene is TRBJ1-6, the V gene TRBV5-1; TRBD1 matches at 8 bases. Germline-derived CDR1 and CDR2 are SGHRS and YFSETQ. After removal of 2 bases from V and 9 bases from J, the junction contained 7 bases not matched to a gene. CDR3 length: 15 residues. The variable domain in full, with the rest retrieved from reference TRBV5-1 and TRBJ1-6, is KAGVTQTPRYLIKTRGQQVTLSCSPISGHRSVSWYQQTPGQGLQFLFEYFSETQRNKGNFPGRFSGRQFSNSRSEMNVSTLELGDSALYLCASSLTDRDGSPLHFGNGTRLTVT.

The rearrangement uses TRBV11-3 and TRBJ2-5; a weak D match, TRBD1 (5 bases). The CDR3 consists of 14 residues. Trimming cost V 5 bases and J 2 bases, with 12 bases left between them. Germline V CDR1 and CDR2: SGHNT, YENEEA. CDR3 amino acids: CASSRTIVQETQYF. The CDR3 coding sequence is TGTGCCAGCAGCCGGACAATTGTTCAAGAGACCCAGTACTTC.

The chain has TRBV5-1 and TRBJ1-1; D is unclear. Germline V lookup: CDR1 SGHRS, CDR2 YFSETQ. This CDR3 contains 15 residues. The V end lost 0 bases, the J end lost 1 base, and 10 bases lay between the germline ends. The CDR3 nucleotides are TGCGCCAGCAGCTTGGTTGGGAAGGGGAACACTGAAGCTTTCTTT. This sequence encodes CASSLVGKGNTEAFF.

This clone was recorded only once. V usage is TRBV11-3 and J usage is TRBJ2-3, with TRBD2 as a possible D gene (6 bases). The V end was cut by 2 bases, the J end by 1 base, with 7 bases between. Germline V gene data show CDR1 as SGHNT and CDR2 as YENEEA. This CDR3 region has 14 residues. DNA for the CDR3: TGTGCCAGCAGCTTACAGCGGGGCACAGATACGCAGTATTTT. It yields the protein CASSLQRGTDTQYF.

The chain links TRBV6-8 to TRBJ2-5, with TRBD2 matching 15 bases. Germline values: CDR1 MNHGY, CDR2 SAAAGT. Trimming at V came to 5 bases and at J to 4 bases, leaving 2 bases not matched to a gene. This CDR3 has 15 residues. The CDR3 region is CASSGLAGGPETQYF. For the CDR3, the DNA is TGTGCCAGCAGTGGACTAGCGGGGGGGCCAGAGACCCAGTACTTC.

This clone was picked up one time. CDR3 sequence: CATRASYNSPLHF. The CDR3 DNA reads as TGTGCCACCAGGGCCTCCTATAATTCACCCCTCCACTTT. V is TRBV27 and J is TRBJ1-6, with D perhaps TRBD1 (5 bases). Germline-derived CDR1 and CDR2 are MNHEY and SMNVEV (reference sequence). This CDR3 contains 13 residues. The ends were cut back, 10 bases at V and 0 bases at J, with 7 bases in the middle.

V usage is TRBV6-8 and J usage is TRBJ1-1; D gene uncertain. The V and J ends lost 4 bases and 5 bases respectively, with 17 bases between them. From germline, CDR1 is MNHGY and CDR2 SAAAGT. CDR3 length: 15 residues. This chain's CDR3 is CASSLKTVGGTEAFF. The CDR3, as DNA: TGTGCCAGCAGTTTGAAGACCGTCGGAGGGACTGAAGCTTTCTTT.

The genes are TRBV7-5 and TRBJ1-2; the D segment call TRBD1 is taken from the table without a DNA check. TRBV7-5 corresponds to a pseudogene. This CDR3 comprises 16 residues. As DNA, the CDR3 is TGTGCCAGCAGCTCCTCCCTCGGGACACCTAACTATGGCTACACCTTC. This sequence encodes CASSSSLGTPNYGYTF.

The gene calls are TRBV25-1 and TRBJ2-2; D may be TRBD1 or TRBD2 (5 bases each). The CDR3 is 15 residues long. V was trimmed by 3 bases and J by 2 bases, leaving 10 bases between them. Germline-derived CDR1 and CDR2 are MGHDK and SYGVNS. The CDR3 spells CASSDGTANTGELFF. In nucleotides, the CDR3 is TGTGCCAGCAGTGATGGGACGGCCAACACCGGGGAGCTGTTTTTT.

V is TRBV5-1 and J is TRBJ1-4; TRBD1 matches at 8 bases. With 4 bases clipped from V and 7 bases from J, the junction kept 9 bases outside the gene matches. This CDR3 comprises 15 residues. Germline-derived CDR1 and CDR2 are SGHRS and YFSETQ. The CDR3 spells CASSLAGGASEKLFF. CDR3 in DNA: TGCGCCAGCAGCCTTGCAGGGGGCGCGTCTGAAAAACTGTTTTTT.

V usage is TRBV30 and J usage is TRBJ2-5; perhaps TRBD1 as D (6 bases). The V and J ends lost 4 bases and 5 bases respectively, with 20 bases between them. From germline, CDR1 is GTSNPN and CDR2 SVGIG (reference sequence). This CDR3 comprises 15 residues. CDR3 sequence (DNA): TGTGCCTGGACCTTAACAGGGTCCCTTGTCGAGACCCAGTACTTC. It translates to CAWTLTGSLVETQYF.

V usage is TRBV11-3 and J usage is TRBJ2-3; 10 bases map to TRBD1. V dropped 6 bases and J dropped 3; count of bases not matched to a gene: 6. Per the germline V gene, CDR1 is SGHNT and CDR2 is YENEEA. This CDR3 spans 15 amino acids. The CDR3 protein is CASRQGQGKTDTQYF. CDR3 bases: TGTGCCAGCAGGCAGGGACAGGGGAAGACAGATACGCAGTATTTT. Combining the CDR3 with reference TRBV11-3 and TRBJ2-3 gives the whole variable domain EAGVVQSPRYKIIEKKQPVAFWCNPISGHNTLYWYLQNLGQGPELLIRYENEEAVDDSQLPKDRFSAERLKGVDSTLKIQPAELGDSAVYLCASRQGQGKTDTQYFGPGTRLTVL.

The rearrangement joins TRBV5-1 to TRBJ2-1, with TRBD2 matching over 16 bases. After removal of 0 bases from V and 2 bases from J, the junction contained 2 bases not matched to a gene. The CDR3 loop spans 18 amino acids. Germline V gene data show CDR1 as SGHRS and CDR2 as YFSETQ. CDR3 loop: CASSLAGTSGGAYNEQFF. In nucleotides, the CDR3 is TGCGCCAGCAGCTTGGCCGGGACTAGCGGGGGGGCCTACAATGAGCAGTTCTTC.

The V and J genes are TRBV14 and TRBJ1-3; maybe TRBD1 (5 bases). CDR3 length: 14 residues. Germline V CDR1 and CDR2: SGHDN, FVKESK. Between the trimmed V and J ends, which lost 4 bases and 2 bases, there was a span of 9 bases. This CDR3 is CASSRQQPGNTIYF. The DNA for the CDR3 is TGTGCCAGCAGCCGACAGCAACCTGGAAACACCATATATTTT.

CDR3 sequence: CASSWGTGPEQYF. The CDR3 nucleotides read TGTGCCAGCAGCTGGGGGACAGGGCCCGAGCAGTACTTC. This chain links TRBV12-1 with TRBJ2-7; the D call TRBD1 from the table was never checked on the DNA. TRBV12-1 is tagged as a pseudogene. The CDR3 has 13 amino acids.

The V and J genes are TRBV28 and TRBJ1-4; 7 positions agree with TRBD1. The trim removed 4 bases at V and 6 bases at J, leaving 11 bases unmatched. In germline, CDR1 is MDHEN, CDR2 SYDVKM. The CDR3 covers 16 residues. CDR3 in amino acids: CASSSSTTGFYEKLFF. As DNA, the CDR3 is TGTGCCAGCAGTTCCAGCACGACAGGGTTTTATGAAAAACTGTTTTTT.

CDR3 sequence: CASSPPFGRGSGNTIYF. The CDR3 region has the DNA TGTGCCAGCTCACCACCGTTCGGTCGGGGCAGTGGAAACACCATATATTTT. This chain joins TRBV18 and TRBJ1-3; D perhaps matches TRBD1 (5 bases). From germline, CDR1 is KGHSH and CDR2 LQKENI. The CDR3 length is 17 residues. Trimming pared 0 bases from V and 3 bases from J, leaving 15 bases between.

The chain combines TRBV6-8 with TRBJ1-2, with unresolved D. Trimming removed 6 bases from V and 2 bases from J, with 10 bases in between. CDR1 is MNHGY and CDR2 is SAAAGT in the germline V gene. The CDR3 consists of 13 residues. Here the CDR3 reads CASRQHTNYGYTF. CDR3 DNA sequence: TGTGCCAGCAGACAGCACACCAACTATGGCTACACCTTC.

CDR3 bases: TGTGCCAGCACACACCAAGCGGGAGGCACAGATACGCAGTATTTT. Translation gives CASTHQAGGTDTQYF. V usage is TRBV7-4 and J usage is TRBJ2-3; 8 bases are shared with TRBD2. The CDR3 is 15 residues long. Unmatched junction bases numbered 7, after V lost 7 bases and J lost 1 base. CDR1 is SGHVT, CDR2 SQSDAQ, per germline.

The chain uses TRBV11-3 and TRBJ2-2; 8 nucleotides agree with TRBD2. Germline V CDR1 and CDR2: SGHNT, YENEEA. Trimming at V came to 3 bases and at J to 3 bases, leaving 3 bases not matched to a gene. The CDR3 has 15 residues. The CDR3 nucleotides are TGTGCCAGCAGCTTGGAGCGGGAGTACACCGGGGAGCTGTTTTTT. Translated, it gives CASSLEREYTGELFF. Full variable domain (outside the CDR3, taken from reference TRBV11-3 and TRBJ2-2): EAGVVQSPRYKIIEKKQPVAFWCNPISGHNTLYWYLQNLGQGPELLIRYENEEAVDDSQLPKDRFSAERLKGVDSTLKIQPAELGDSAVYLCASSLEREYTGELFFGEGSRLTVL.

The genes are TRBV5-1 and TRBJ1-1; unclear D gene. With 1 base removed from V and 0 bases from J, the gap between germline ends came to 7 bases. In germline, CDR1 is SGHRS, CDR2 YFSETQ. This CDR3 region has 14 residues. CDR3 nucleotide sequence: TGCGCCAGCAGCTTGCTTCGTCTGAACACTGAAGCTTTCTTT. Protein: CASSLLRLNTEAFF.

The chain is built from TRBV12-2 and TRBJ2-2; the table assigns TRBD1, which was not confirmed against the DNA. TRBV12-2 is shown as a pseudogene. The length of the CDR3 is 16 residues. The CDR3: CASGTDRYSSTGELFF. CDR3 sequence (DNA): TGTGCCAGTGGGACAGACAGATACAGTTCCACCGGGGAGCTGTTTTTT.

V gene TRBV7-1 combines with J gene TRBJ2-7; 8 bases are shared with TRBD2. TRBV7-1 is designated an ORF whose function remains uncertain. The J segment lost 2 bases and the V segment lost 4 bases, leaving 13 bases of the junction unmatched. This CDR3 comprises 17 residues. The CDR3 reads CASSLAGSGSLPYEQYF. CDR3 DNA sequence: TGTGCCAGCAGCTTAGCGGGGAGCGGGAGTCTCCCCTACGAGCAGTACTTC.

This clone has a single count. The V call is TRBV14, the J call TRBJ1-2; 9 nucleotides match TRBD1. This CDR3 is 13 amino acids long. The germline V gene encodes CDR1 SGHDN and CDR2 FVKESK. V was clipped by 5 bases and J by 8 bases; unmatched bases: 6. The DNA for the CDR3 is TGTGCCAGCAGCGTTCGGACAGGGGACGGCTACACCTTC. Amino acid sequence: CASSVRTGDGYTF.